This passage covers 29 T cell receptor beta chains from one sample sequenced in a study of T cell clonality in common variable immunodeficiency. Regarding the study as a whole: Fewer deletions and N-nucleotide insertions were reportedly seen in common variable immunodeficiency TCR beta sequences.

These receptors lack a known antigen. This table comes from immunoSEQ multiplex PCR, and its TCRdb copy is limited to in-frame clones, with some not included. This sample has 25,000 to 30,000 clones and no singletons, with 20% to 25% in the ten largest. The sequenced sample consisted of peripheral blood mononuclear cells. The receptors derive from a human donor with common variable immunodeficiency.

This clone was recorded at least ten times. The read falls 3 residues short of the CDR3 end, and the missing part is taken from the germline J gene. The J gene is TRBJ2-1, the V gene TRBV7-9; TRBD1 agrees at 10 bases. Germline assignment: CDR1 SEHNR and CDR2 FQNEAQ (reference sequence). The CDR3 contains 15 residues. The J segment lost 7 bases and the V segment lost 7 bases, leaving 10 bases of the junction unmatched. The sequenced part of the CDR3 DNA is TGTGCCAGCACAAGACAGGGGGCAATAAGGAATGAG. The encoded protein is CASTRQGAIRNE. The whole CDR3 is CASTRQGAIRNEQFF.

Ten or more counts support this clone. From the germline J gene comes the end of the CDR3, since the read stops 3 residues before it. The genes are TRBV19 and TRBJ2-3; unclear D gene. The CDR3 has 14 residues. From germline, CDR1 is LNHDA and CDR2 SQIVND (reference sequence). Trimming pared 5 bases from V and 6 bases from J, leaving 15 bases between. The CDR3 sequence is CASSSAVATDTQYF. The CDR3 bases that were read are TGTGCCAGTAGTTCGGCGGTAGCTACGGATACG. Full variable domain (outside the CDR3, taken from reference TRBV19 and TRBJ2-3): DGGITQSPKYLFRKEGQNVTLSCEQNLNHDAMYWYRQDPGQGLRLIYYSQIVNDFQKGDIAEGYSVSREKKESFPLTVTSAQKNPTAFYLCASSSAVATDTQYFGPGTRLTVL.

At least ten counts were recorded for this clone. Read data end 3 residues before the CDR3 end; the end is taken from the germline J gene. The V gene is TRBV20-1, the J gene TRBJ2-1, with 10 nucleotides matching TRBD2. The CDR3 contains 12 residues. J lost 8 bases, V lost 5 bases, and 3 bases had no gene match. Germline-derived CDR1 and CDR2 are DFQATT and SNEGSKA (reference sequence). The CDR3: CSAGTSVDEQFF. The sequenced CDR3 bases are TGCAGTGCTGGGACTAGCGTCGATGAG.

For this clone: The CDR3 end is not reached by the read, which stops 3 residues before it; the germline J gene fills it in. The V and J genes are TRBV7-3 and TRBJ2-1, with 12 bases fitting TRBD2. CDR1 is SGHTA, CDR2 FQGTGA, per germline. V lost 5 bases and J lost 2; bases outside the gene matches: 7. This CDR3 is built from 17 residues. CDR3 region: CASSPTRLAGAYNEQFF. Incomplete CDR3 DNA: TGTGCCAGCAGCCCAACCCGACTAGCGGGAGCCTACAATGAG.

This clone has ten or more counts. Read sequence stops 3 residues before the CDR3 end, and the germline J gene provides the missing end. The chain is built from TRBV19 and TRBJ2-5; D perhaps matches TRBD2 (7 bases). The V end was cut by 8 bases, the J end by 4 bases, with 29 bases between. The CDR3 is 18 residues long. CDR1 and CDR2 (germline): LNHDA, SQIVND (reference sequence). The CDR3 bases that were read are TGTGCCAGTGCTGCTGGCCTGCTATCGGGGGGCCTTGGAGAGACC. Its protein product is CASAAGLLSGGLGET. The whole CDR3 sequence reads CASAAGLLSGGLGETQYF.

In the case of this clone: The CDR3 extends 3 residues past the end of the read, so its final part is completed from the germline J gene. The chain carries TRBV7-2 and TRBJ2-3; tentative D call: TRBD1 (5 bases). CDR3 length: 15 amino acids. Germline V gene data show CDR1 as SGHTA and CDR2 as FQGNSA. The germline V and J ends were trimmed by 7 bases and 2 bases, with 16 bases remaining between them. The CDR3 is CASTQQGWATDTQYF. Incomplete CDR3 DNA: TGTGCCAGCACCCAGCAGGGTTGGGCCACAGATACG.

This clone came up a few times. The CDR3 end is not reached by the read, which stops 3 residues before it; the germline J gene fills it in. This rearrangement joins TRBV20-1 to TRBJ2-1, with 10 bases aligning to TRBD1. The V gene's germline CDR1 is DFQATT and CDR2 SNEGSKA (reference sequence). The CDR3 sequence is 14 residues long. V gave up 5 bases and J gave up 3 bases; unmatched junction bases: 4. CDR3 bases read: TGCAGTGCTTCGACAGGGGGCCTCTACAATGAG. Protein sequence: CSASTGGLYNE. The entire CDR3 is CSASTGGLYNEQFF.

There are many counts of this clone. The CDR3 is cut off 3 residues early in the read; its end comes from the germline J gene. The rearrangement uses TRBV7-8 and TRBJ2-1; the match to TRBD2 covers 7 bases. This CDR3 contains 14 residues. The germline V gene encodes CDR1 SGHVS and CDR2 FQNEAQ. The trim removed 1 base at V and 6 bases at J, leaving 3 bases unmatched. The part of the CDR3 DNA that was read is TGTGCCAGCAGCTTAGGGGCGGGAGTCAATGAG. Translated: CASSLGAGVNE. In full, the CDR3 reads CASSLGAGVNEQFF.

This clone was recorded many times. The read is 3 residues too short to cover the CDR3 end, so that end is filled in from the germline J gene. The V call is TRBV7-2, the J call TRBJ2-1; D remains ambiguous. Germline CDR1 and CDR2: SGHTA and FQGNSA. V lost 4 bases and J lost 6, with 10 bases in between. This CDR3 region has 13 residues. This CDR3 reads CASSSSFGNEQFF. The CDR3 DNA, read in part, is TGTGCCAGCAGCTCCTCCTTCGGCAATGAG.

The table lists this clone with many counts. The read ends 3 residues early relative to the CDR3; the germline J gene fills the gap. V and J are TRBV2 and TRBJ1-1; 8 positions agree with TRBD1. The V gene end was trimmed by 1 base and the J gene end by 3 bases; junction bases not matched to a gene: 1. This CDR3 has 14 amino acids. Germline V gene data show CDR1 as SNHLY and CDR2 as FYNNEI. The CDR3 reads CASSEEQGDTEAFF. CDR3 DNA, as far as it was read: TGTGCCAGCAGTGAAGAACAGGGGGACACTGAA. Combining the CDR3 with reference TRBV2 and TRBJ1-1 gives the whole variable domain EPEVTQTPSHQVTQMGQEVILRCVPISNHLYFYWYRQILGQKVEFLVSFYNNEISEKSEIFDDQFSVERPDGSNFTLKIRSTKLEDSAMYFCASSEEQGDTEAFFGQGTRLTVV.

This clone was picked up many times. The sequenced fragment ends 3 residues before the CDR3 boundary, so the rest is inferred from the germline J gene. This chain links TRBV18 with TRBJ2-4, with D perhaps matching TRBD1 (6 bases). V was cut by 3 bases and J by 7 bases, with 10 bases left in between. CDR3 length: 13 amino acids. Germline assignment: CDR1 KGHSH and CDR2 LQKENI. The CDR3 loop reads CASSPGDRNIQYF. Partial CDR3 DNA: TGTGCCAGCTCACCCGGAGACAGGAACATT. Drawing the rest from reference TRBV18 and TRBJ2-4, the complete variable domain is NAGVMQNPRHLVRRRGQEARLRCSPMKGHSHVYWYRQLPEEGLKFMVYLQKENIIDESGMPKERFSAEFPKEGPSILRIQQVVRGDSAAYFCASSPGDRNIQYFGAGTRLSVL.

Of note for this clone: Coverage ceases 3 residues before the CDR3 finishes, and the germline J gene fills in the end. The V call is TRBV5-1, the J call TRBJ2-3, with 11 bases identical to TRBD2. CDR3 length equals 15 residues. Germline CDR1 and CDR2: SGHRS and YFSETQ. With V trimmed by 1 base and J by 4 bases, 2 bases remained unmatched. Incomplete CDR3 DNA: TGCGCCAGCAGCTTGTTACTAGCGGGAGCAGATACG. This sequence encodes CASSLLLAGADT. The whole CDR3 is CASSLLLAGADTQYF.

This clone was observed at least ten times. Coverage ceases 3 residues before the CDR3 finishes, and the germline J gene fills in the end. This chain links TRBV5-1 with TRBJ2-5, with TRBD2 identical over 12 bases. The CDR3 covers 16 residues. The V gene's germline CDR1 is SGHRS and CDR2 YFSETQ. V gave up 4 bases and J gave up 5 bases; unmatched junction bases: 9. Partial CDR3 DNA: TGCGCCAGCAGCCATGAGACTAGCGGGGGTAGGGAGACC. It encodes CASSHETSGGRET. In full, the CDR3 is CASSHETSGGRETQYF.

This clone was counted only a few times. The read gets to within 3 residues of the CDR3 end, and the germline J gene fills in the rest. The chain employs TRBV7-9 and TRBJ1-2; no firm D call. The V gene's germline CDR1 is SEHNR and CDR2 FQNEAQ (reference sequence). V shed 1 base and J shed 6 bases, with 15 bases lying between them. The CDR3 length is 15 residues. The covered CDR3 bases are TGTGCCAGCAGCTTAGGGGCCAGCCGCCAGGATGGC. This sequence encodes CASSLGASRQDG. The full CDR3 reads CASSLGASRQDGYTF.

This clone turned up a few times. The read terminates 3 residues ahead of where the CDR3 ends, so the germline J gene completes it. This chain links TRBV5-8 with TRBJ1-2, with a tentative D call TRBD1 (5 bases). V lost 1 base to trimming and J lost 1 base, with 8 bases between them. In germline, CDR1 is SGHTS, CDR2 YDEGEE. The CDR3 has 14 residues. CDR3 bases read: TGTGCCAGCAGCTTGCGGACAAATAACTATGGC. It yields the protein CASSLRTNNYG. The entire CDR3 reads CASSLRTNNYGYTF. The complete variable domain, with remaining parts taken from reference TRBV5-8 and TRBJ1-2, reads EAGVTQSPTHLIKTRGQQATLRCSPISGHTSVYWYQQALGLGLQFLLWYDEGEERNRGNFPPRFSGRQFPNYSSELNVNALELEDSALYLCASSLRTNNYGYTFGSGTRLTVV.

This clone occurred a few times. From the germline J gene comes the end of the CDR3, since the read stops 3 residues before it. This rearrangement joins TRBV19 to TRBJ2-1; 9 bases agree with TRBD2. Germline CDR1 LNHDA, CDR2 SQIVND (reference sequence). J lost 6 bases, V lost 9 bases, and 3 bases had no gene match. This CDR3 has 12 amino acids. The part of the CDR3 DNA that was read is TGTGCCAGCGCTAGCGGGATCAATGAG. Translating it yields CASASGINE. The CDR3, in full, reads CASASGINEQFF. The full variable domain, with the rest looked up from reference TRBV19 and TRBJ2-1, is DGGITQSPKYLFRKEGQNVTLSCEQNLNHDAMYWYRQDPGQGLRLIYYSQIVNDFQKGDIAEGYSVSREKKESFPLTVTSAQKNPTAFYLCASASGINEQFFGPGTRLTVL.

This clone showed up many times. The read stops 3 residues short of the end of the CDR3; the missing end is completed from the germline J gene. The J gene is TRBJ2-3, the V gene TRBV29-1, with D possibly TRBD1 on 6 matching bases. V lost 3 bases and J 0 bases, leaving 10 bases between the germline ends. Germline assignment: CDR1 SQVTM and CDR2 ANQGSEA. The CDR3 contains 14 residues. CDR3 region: CSVEGAMSTDTQYF. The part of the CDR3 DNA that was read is TGCAGCGTTGAGGGGGCGATGAGCACAGATACG.

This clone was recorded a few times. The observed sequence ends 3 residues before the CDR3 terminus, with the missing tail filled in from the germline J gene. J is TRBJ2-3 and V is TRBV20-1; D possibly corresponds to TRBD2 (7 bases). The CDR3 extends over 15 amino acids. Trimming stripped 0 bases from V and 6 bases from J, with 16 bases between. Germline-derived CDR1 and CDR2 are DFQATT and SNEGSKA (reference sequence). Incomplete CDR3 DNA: TGCAGTGCTAGAGATTCCGGCGGGGGCCGTGATACG. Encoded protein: CSARDSGGGRDT. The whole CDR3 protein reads CSARDSGGGRDTQYF.

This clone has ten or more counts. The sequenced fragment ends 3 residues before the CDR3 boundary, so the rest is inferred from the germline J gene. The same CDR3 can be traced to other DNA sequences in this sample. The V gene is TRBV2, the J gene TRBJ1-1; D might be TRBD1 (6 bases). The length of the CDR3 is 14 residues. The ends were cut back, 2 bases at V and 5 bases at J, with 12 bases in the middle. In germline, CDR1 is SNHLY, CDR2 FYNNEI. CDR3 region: CASSERGRGTEAFF. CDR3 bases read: TGTGCCAGCAGTGAAAGGGGGAGGGGGACTGAA.

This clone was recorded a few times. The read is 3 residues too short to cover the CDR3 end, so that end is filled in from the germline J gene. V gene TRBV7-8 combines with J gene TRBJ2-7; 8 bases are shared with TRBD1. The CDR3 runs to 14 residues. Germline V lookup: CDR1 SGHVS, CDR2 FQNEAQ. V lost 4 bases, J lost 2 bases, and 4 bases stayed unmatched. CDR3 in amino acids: CASSSRDRTYEQYF. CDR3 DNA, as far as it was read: TGTGCCAGCAGCTCCCGGGACAGGACCTACGAG.

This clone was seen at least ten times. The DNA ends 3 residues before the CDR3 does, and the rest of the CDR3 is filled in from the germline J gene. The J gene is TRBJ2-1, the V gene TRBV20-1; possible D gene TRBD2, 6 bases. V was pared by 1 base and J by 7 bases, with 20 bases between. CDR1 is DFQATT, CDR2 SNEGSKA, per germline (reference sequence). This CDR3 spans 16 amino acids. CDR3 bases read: TGCAGTGCTAGAGGGCTGCGTGGAGTCGGAGGGAATGAG. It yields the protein CSARGLRGVGGNE. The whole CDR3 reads CSARGLRGVGGNEQFF.

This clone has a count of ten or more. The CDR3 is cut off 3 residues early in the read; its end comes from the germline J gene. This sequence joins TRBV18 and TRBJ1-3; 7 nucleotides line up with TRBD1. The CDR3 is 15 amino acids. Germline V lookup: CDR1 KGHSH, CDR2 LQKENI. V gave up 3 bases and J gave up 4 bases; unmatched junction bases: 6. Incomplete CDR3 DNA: TGTGCCAGCTCACCGAACGACAGGGTCGGAAACACC. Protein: CASSPNDRVGNT. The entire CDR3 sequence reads CASSPNDRVGNTIYF.

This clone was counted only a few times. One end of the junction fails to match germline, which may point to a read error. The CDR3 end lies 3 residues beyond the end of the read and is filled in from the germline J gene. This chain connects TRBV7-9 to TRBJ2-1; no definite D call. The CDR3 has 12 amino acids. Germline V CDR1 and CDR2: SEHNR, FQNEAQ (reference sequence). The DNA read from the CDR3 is TGTCCCAGCAGCCCCGCCAGTAATGAG. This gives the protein CPSSPASNE. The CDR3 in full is CPSSPASNEQFF.

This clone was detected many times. Incomplete CDR3 DNA: TGTGCCAGCAGCTTTAGCGGGAGGGGGAACACCGGGGAG. Amino acid sequence: CASSFSGRGNTGE. The entire CDR3 sequence reads CASSFSGRGNTGELFF. V gene TRBV7-3 combines with J gene TRBJ2-2; 11 nucleotides align to TRBD2. The read ends 3 residues shy of where the CDR3 ends; the end is completed using the germline J gene. CDR1 is SGHTA and CDR2 is FQGTGA in the germline V gene. The CDR3 totals 16 residues. J lost 1 base, V lost 3 bases, and 1 base had no gene match.

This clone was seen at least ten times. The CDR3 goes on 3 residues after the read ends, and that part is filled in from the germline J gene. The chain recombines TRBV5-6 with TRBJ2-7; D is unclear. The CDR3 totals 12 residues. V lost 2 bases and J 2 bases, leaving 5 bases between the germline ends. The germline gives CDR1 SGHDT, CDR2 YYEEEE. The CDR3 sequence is CASSLKAYEQYF. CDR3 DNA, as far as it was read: TGTGCCAGCAGCTTAAAGGCCTACGAG.

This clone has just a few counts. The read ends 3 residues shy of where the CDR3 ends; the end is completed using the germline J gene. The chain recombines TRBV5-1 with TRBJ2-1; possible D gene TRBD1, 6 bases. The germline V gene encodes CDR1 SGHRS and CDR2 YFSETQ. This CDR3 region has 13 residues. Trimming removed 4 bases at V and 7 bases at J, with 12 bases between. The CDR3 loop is CASSLGALNEQFF. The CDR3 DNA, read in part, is TGCGCCAGCAGCCTGGGGGCCCTTAATGAG.

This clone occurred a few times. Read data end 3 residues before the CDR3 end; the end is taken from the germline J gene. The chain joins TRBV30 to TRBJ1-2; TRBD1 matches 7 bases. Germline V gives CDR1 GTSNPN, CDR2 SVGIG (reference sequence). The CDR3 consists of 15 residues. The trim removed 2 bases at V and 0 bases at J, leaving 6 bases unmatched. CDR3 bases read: TGTGCCTGGAGTCCAACAGGGGCCCCTAACTATGGC. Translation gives CAWSPTGAPNYG. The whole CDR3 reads CAWSPTGAPNYGYTF.

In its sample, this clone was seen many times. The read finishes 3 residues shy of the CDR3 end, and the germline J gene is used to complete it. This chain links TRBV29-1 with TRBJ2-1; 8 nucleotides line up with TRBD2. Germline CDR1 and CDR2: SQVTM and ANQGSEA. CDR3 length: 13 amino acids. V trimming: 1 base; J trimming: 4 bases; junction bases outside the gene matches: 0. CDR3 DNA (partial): TGCAGCGTTGAAGCGGGGGGGTACAATGAG. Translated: CSVEAGGYNE. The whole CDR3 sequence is CSVEAGGYNEQFF.

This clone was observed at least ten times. The part of the CDR3 DNA that was read is TGTGCCACCTCCGGGGCTAGCGGTGACTACGAG. Protein sequence: CATSGASGDYE. The full CDR3 is CATSGASGDYEQYF. This rearrangement joins TRBV19 to TRBJ2-7, with 7 bases lining up with TRBD2. The read ends 3 residues shy of where the CDR3 ends; the end is completed using the germline J gene. V shed 10 bases, J shed 3 bases, and the junction held 12 bases outside the gene matches. CDR1 and CDR2 (germline): LNHDA, SQIVND (reference sequence). This CDR3 spans 14 amino acids.